These 16 T cell receptor beta chains were all obtained from the same sample, sequenced in a study of T cell responses to AZD1222 COVID-19 vaccine. The assay was immunoSEQ multiplex PCR, and TCRdb's table has in-frame clones only and misses some. Among 140,000 or so clones listed, about 89% were seen once. This specimen consisted of peripheral blood, obtained 28 days after the second dose of the MenACWY control vaccine. The receptors originated from an adult who received the MenACWY meningococcal vaccine as a control.

The chain combines TRBV2 with TRBJ2-1; 10 positions agree with TRBD2. Germline CDR1 and CDR2: SNHLY and FYNNEI. V was clipped by 7 bases and J by 5 bases; unmatched bases: 5. This CDR3 spans 14 amino acids. The CDR3 bases are TGTGCCAGCAAGCGGACTAGCGGCAACAATGAGCAGTTCTTC. This translates into CASKRTSGNNEQFF.

Worth noting for this clone: Mismatch with germline at one junction end may stem from a read error. The chain employs TRBV11-2 and TRBJ1-2, with D possibly TRBD1 on 6 matching bases. The germline V gene encodes CDR1 SGHAT and CDR2 FQNNGV. CDR3 size: 12 residues. The DNA for the CDR3 is TGTGCCAGCAGCCCCCTGGGGGGCAGTTCGGACTTC. This translates into CASSPLGGSSDF.

The chain joins TRBV2 to TRBJ2-2, with D possibly being TRBD1 (5 bases). Germline V gene data show CDR1 as SNHLY and CDR2 as FYNNEI. Trimming stripped 4 bases from V and 6 bases from J, with 9 bases between. The CDR3 is 13 amino acids. The CDR3 loop reads CASSAQGPGELFF. DNA of the CDR3: TGTGCCAGCAGTGCGCAGGGTCCCGGGGAGCTGTTTTTT.

The genes are TRBV29-1 and TRBJ1-2; maybe TRBD1 (5 bases). The CDR3 consists of 13 residues. The ends were cut back, 6 bases at V and 3 bases at J, with 14 bases in the middle. The V gene's germline CDR1 is SQVTM and CDR2 ANQGSEA. Written as DNA, the CDR3 is TGCAGCGTCCGAGAGGGGACCGACTATGGCTACACCTTC. Its translation: CSVREGTDYGYTF.

Note on this clone: The same CDR3 arises from other DNA sequences in this sample as well. The chain uses TRBV4-3 and TRBJ1-4; 11 bases match TRBD1. V lost 0 bases and J lost 7; bases outside the gene matches: 1. CDR1 is LGHNA and CDR2 is YSLEER in the germline V gene. CDR3 length: 15 amino acids. CDR3 sequence (DNA): TGCGCCAGCAGCCAAGATGGGACAGGGGGTGAAAAACTGTTTTTT. Amino acids: CASSQDGTGGEKLFF.

J is TRBJ2-2 and V is TRBV2; 7 bases line up with TRBD1. Germline V gene data show CDR1 as SNHLY and CDR2 as FYNNEI. J lost 4 bases, V lost 7 bases, and 6 bases had no gene match. The CDR3 length is 14 residues. CDR3 nucleotides: TGTGCCAGCACCCGGACAGGTATCACCGGGGAGCTGTTTTTT. Translation gives CASTRTGITGELFF.

The V and J genes are TRBV6-1 and TRBJ1-4; tentatively, D is TRBD1 (5 bases). This CDR3 has 15 amino acids. The germline CDR1 and CDR2 sequences are MNHNS and SASEGT. The V and J ends lost 3 bases and 8 bases respectively, with 16 bases between them. The CDR3 region is CASSDAGPPMEKLFF. CDR3 bases: TGTGCCAGCAGTGACGCGGGACCGCCTATGGAAAAACTGTTTTTT.

CDR3: CASSKAHRMMNTEAFF. The CDR3 bases are TGTGCCAGCAGCAAAGCGCACAGGATGATGAACACTGAAGCTTTCTTT. The chain is built from TRBV21-1 and TRBJ1-1; the table's D call TRBD1 went unverified against the DNA. TRBV21-1 is noted as a pseudogene. The CDR3 extends over 16 amino acids.

This clone was counted between two and nine times. The rearrangement joins TRBV28 to TRBJ1-1; D might be TRBD1 (5 bases). CDR1 and CDR2 from the germline V gene are MDHEN and SYDVKM. V lost 2 bases and J lost 4, with 8 bases in between. This CDR3 spans 13 amino acids. CDR3 in DNA: TGTGCCAGCAGTTTAGGGGGAGGCACTGAAGCTTTCTTT. Translated, it gives CASSLGGGTEAFF.

The V call is TRBV18, the J call TRBJ2-7; no clear D. The CDR3 runs 14 residues. V was clipped by 1 base and J by 3 bases, with 10 bases between them. CDR1 is KGHSH, CDR2 LQKENI, per germline. The DNA of the CDR3 is TGTGCCAGCTCACCACGCCAGGCGGACTACGAGCAGTACTTC. It yields the protein CASSPRQADYEQYF.

The rearrangement joins TRBV5-6 to TRBJ2-2; 10 bases agree with TRBD1. This CDR3 is built from 17 residues. V gave up 1 base and J gave up 3 bases; unmatched junction bases: 6. Germline V lookup: CDR1 SGHDT, CDR2 YYEEEE. The CDR3 sequence: CASSLPQGQGYTGELFF. CDR3 nucleotide sequence: TGTGCCAGCAGCTTGCCGCAGGGACAGGGGTACACCGGGGAGCTGTTTTTT.

This clone was detected many times. V and J are TRBV18 and TRBJ1-1, with D uncertain. The CDR3 extends over 14 amino acids. V lost 3 bases to trimming and J lost 4 bases, with 12 bases between them. Germline V gene data show CDR1 as KGHSH and CDR2 as LQKENI. The CDR3 region has the DNA TGTGCCAGCTCACCGGACTGGGAGGGCACTGAAGCTTTCTTT. Its translation: CASSPDWEGTEAFF.

The chain recombines TRBV4-3 with TRBJ2-3; D is unclear. This CDR3 is built from 13 residues. V gave up 0 bases and J gave up 4 bases, with 5 bases separating them. Germline CDR1 and CDR2: LGHNA and YSLEER. DNA of the CDR3: TGCGCCAGCAGCCAAGAGACCCCAGATACGCAGTATTTT. It is translated as CASSQETPDTQYF.

This sequence joins TRBV5-8 and TRBJ1-2, with a tentative D call TRBD1 (6 bases). From germline, CDR1 is SGHTS and CDR2 YDEGEE. CDR3 size: 16 residues. V was shortened by 1 base and J by 3 bases, with 16 bases between the two germline ends. For the CDR3, the DNA is TGTGCCAGCAGCTTGAACTTTGGGGGGCAAGACTATGGCTACACCTTC. This translates into CASSLNFGGQDYGYTF.

The CDR3 bases are TGTGCCAGCAGCTCAGTATGGACTAGCGACGAGCAGTACTTC. Its protein product is CASSSVWTSDEQYF. The rearrangement joins TRBV7-9 to TRBJ2-7; 9 bases agree with TRBD2. CDR3 length: 14 residues. V lost 4 bases and J lost 5; bases outside the gene matches: 6. Looked up from germline, CDR1 is SEHNR and CDR2 is FQNEAQ (reference sequence).

This clone was seen only once. The CDR3 sequence: CSASHRGSSYEQYF. CDR3 nucleotide sequence: TGCAGTGCTAGTCACAGGGGGAGCTCCTACGAGCAGTACTTC. This chain joins TRBV20-1 and TRBJ2-7, with 8 positions matching TRBD1. V was pared by 3 bases and J by 0 bases, with 4 bases of the junction left unmatched. CDR1 and CDR2 from the germline V gene are DFQATT and SNEGSKA (reference sequence). The CDR3 has 14 amino acids.